One and the same sample provided the 5 T cell receptor beta chains below, sequenced in a study of CD8 T cells in Susac syndrome. RNA in amounts of about 0.5 to 1 ug was reverse transcribed with random hexamers. Using its own MiXCR run on the immunoSEQ multiplex PCR reads, TCRdb lists one record per CDR3 protein. The repertoire has roughly 180,000 distinct CDR3 sequences, around 94% of them found once; the top ten carry 0.11% to 0.15%. The sequenced material came from CD4+ T cells from PBMCs. The receptors shown here come from a human donor in good health.

The chain uses TRBV6-1 and TRBJ2-7; D possibly matches TRBD1 or TRBD2 (6 bases each). Germline V gives CDR1 MNHNS, CDR2 SASEGT. This CDR3 has 15 residues. V gave up 6 bases and J gave up 0 bases, with 15 bases separating them. CDR3 nucleotides: TGTGCCAGCAGCTCAAACGGGGGCCTCTCCTACGAGCAGTACTTC. The encoded protein is CASSSNGGLSYEQYF.

CDR3: CSAIGTGLDSNQPQHF. The CDR3 bases are TGCAGTGCTATCGGGACAGGGTTGGATAGCAATCAGCCCCAGCATTTT. This chain joins TRBV20-1 and TRBJ1-5; 9 bases match TRBD1. This CDR3 has 16 residues. Per the germline V gene, CDR1 is DFQATT and CDR2 is SNEGSKA (reference sequence). V trimming: 4 bases; J trimming: 0 bases; junction bases outside the gene matches: 7.

V and J are TRBV6-1 and TRBJ1-2, with D hard to call. Germline loops: CDR1 MNHNS, CDR2 SASEGT. CDR3 size: 14 residues. Deletions cut 1 base from V and 4 bases from J, with 10 bases between. CDR3 sequence: CASSEGGFSYGYTF. CDR3 sequence (DNA): TGTGCCAGCAGTGAAGGCGGGTTTTCCTATGGCTACACCTTC.

In the case of this clonotype: The junction does not match germline at one end; this may be a read error. This chain connects TRBV7-7 to TRBJ2-5; TRBD2 is a possible D gene (6 bases). This CDR3 contains 15 residues. Germline lookup yields CDR1 SSHAT and CDR2 FNYEAQ (reference sequence). The CDR3 loop reads CASSPVADPQETQYF. The CDR3 DNA sequence: TGTGCTAGCAGCCCCGTAGCGGACCCGCAAGAGACCCAGTACTTC.

The gene calls are TRBV9 and TRBJ2-3; TRBD2 matches 13 bases. V lost 4 bases to trimming and J lost 4 bases; unmatched junction nucleotides: 12. From germline, CDR1 is SGDLS and CDR2 YYNGEE. This CDR3 region has 18 residues. The CDR3 protein is CASSRRPTSGGFADTQYF. Written as DNA, the CDR3 is TGTGCCAGCAGCCGCAGACCGACTAGCGGGGGGTTTGCAGATACGCAGTATTTT.